This T cell receptor beta chain came from a study of T cell responses to AZD1222 COVID-19 vaccine. Libraries were prepared by immunoSEQ multiplex PCR; TCRdb keeps only in-frame clonotypes and omits some of them. The data show 77,000 or so clones, around 87% seen once. Per germline, CDR1 KGHSH and CDR2 LQKENI. V was clipped by 4 bases and J by 4 bases; unmatched bases: 9. The CDR3 has 15 amino acids. This chain links TRBV18 with TRBJ1-1; 7 bases fit TRBD1. Sample: peripheral blood, taken on day 0 of AZD1222 vaccination. This TCR came from an adult in good health. CDR3 in amino acids: CASSLHTGEGTEAFF. The CDR3 nucleotides read TGTGCCAGCTCACTTCATACAGGGGAGGGCACTGAAGCTTTCTTT. The variable domain in full, with the rest retrieved from reference TRBV18 and TRBJ1-1, is NAGVMQNPRHLVRRRGQEARLRCSPMKGHSHVYWYRQLPEEGLKFMVYLQKENIIDESGMPKERFSAEFPKEGPSILRIQQVVRGDSAAYFCASSLHTGEGTEAFFGQGTRLTVV.